The clone carrying this T cell receptor beta chain appeared a single time. This sample is drawn from a study of blood T cell repertoires in COVID-19. Study-level information: Researchers got acute and convalescent COVID-19 samples from the United States, Italy and Spain.

V lost 5 bases, J lost 1 base, and 13 bases lay in between. The V gene's germline CDR1 is LGHDT and CDR2 YNNKEL (reference sequence). The CDR3 loop spans 15 amino acids. Clones were sequenced by immunoSEQ multiplex PCR, and TCRdb holds only the in-frame ones, with some missing. The sample holds a few hundred thousand clones, around 90% seen once. The sequence was collected from a man aged 50 to 60 with acute or convalescent COVID-19. The gene calls are TRBV3-1 (or the pseudogene TRBV3-2) and TRBJ2-3, with D perhaps TRBD2 (5 bases). Sequenced sample: peripheral blood. The CDR3 region is CASSSPGRGTDTQYF. The CDR3 nucleotides read TGTGCCAGCAGCTCCCCCGGGCGGGGCACAGATACGCAGTATTTT.